This is a list of T cell receptor beta chains from one sample in a study of brain T cells in children with intractable seizures. Sequencing was performed with immunoSEQ multiplex PCR; in TCRdb, only in-frame clones are kept and a portion is missing. The sample has roughly 120,000 clones; 90% to 95% are singletons. The input for sequencing was peripheral blood, taken at surgery. The receptors originated from a boy under two years old with hemimegalencephaly and intractable seizures. Both conserved end residues are part of each CDR3. The order of the fields is D gene, J gene, clone size, V gene, CDR3 protein, CDR3 DNA. D genes are given only for firm matches. Expanded clones get a size class; other rows say once, few or many, or leave the size out.

>TRBD1|TRBJ2-3|-|TRBV19
CASRRTGRTDTQYF
TGTGCCAGTAGACGGACAGGGCGCACAGATACGCAGTATTTT
>TRBD1|TRBJ2-2|-|TRBV28
CASSRQGGTGELFF
TGTGCCAGCAGTAGACAGGGGGGGACCGGGGAGCTGTTTTTT
>-|TRBJ1-2|once|TRBV30
CAWSVHGAAYGYTF
TGTGCCTGGAGTGTACATGGGGCGGCCTATGGCTACACCTTC
>-|TRBJ2-6|-|TRBV28
CASSVDYSGANVLTF
TGTGCCAGCAGCGTCGACTACTCTGGGGCCAACGTCCTGACTTTC
>TRBD1|TRBJ2-2|-|TRBV24-1
CATSDYRGRRAGELFF
TGTGCCACCAGTGACTACAGGGGGCGAAGGGCCGGGGAGCTGTTTTTT
>-|TRBJ1-3|-|TRBV18
CASSRNSGNTIYF
TGTGCCAGCTCGCGGAACTCTGGAAACACCATATATTTT
>-|TRBJ1-2|-|TRBV19
CASSRQSYGYTF
TGTGCCAGTAGCAGACAAAGCTATGGCTACACCTTC
>TRBD1|TRBJ1-6|-|TRBV18
CASSPTDRGRSPLHF
TGTGCCAGCTCACCGACAGACAGGGGGCGTTCACCCCTCCACTTT
>-|TRBJ2-3|-|TRBV4-2
CASSQEGGRGTDTQYF
TGTGCCAGCAGCCAAGAGGGAGGCCGAGGGACAGATACGCAGTATTTT
>-|TRBJ2-3|-|TRBV18
CASSPGPSASTDTQYF
TGTGCCAGCTCACCGGGCCCAAGTGCTAGCACAGATACGCAGTATTTT
>TRBD1|TRBJ2-7|-|TRBV5-4
CASSLGGQGYEQYF
TGTGCCAGCAGCTTGGGGGGACAGGGCTACGAGCAGTACTTC
>TRBD1|TRBJ1-2|-|TRBV5-1
CASAGDRGNYGYTF
TGCGCCAGCGCCGGGGACAGGGGTAACTATGGCTACACCTTC
>-|TRBJ2-1|-|TRBV6-5
CASTLRGSYNEQFF
TGTGCCAGCACCTTACGGGGCAGCTACAATGAGCAGTTCTTC
>TRBD1|TRBJ2-4|-|TRBV18
CASSPLTGGKNIQYF
TGTGCCAGCTCTCCCCTTACAGGGGGCAAAAACATTCAGTACTTC
>-|TRBJ2-1|-|TRBV27
CASSLNNEQFF
TGTGCCAGCAGTTTAAATAATGAGCAGTTCTTC
>-|TRBJ2-7|-|TRBV6-5
CASSYLQGAYEQYF
TGTGCCAGCAGTTACTTGCAGGGAGCCTACGAGCAGTACTTC
>-|TRBJ1-2|-|TRBV2
CASSELALYGYTF
TGTGCCAGCAGTGAGTTGGCACTCTATGGCTACACCTTC
>-|TRBJ1-2|-|TRBV7-8
CASSPFWGLGEINYGYTF
TGTGCCAGCAGCCCCTTCTGGGGGCTCGGGGAGATTAACTATGGCTACACCTTC
>-|TRBJ1-6|-|TRBV27
CASGEYGSPLHF
TGTGCCAGCGGAGAGTACGGTTCACCCCTCCACTTT
>TRBD1|TRBJ2-7|-|TRBV6-5
CASSRPGTVNYEQYF
TGTGCCAGCTCTAGGCCGGGGACAGTTAACTACGAGCAGTACTTC
>-|TRBJ2-5|-|TRBV5-1
CASNDFEGVQETQYF
TGCGCCAGCAATGACTTCGAGGGGGTCCAAGAGACCCAGTACTTC
>TRBD2|TRBJ2-2|once|TRBV6-5
CASTQGGREVGELFF
TGTGCCAGCACCCAGGGCGGGAGGGAGGTCGGGGAGCTGTTTTTT
>-|TRBJ2-6|-|TRBV7-9
CASSLAGANVLTF
TGTGCCAGCAGCTTAGCTGGGGCCAACGTCCTGACTTTC
>-|TRBJ2-7|-|TRBV28
CASSIRKGRGAYEQYF
TGTGCCAGCAGTATAAGGAAAGGTCGCGGGGCCTACGAGCAGTACTTC
>-|TRBJ1-4|-|TRBV19
CATKSTRTGPTNEKLFF
TGTGCCACCAAATCCACGCGCACCGGCCCAACTAATGAAAAACTGTTTTTT
>-|TRBJ2-2|once|TRBV6-1
CASSDKFGGELFF
TGTGCCAGCAGTGATAAGTTTGGAGGGGAGCTGTTTTTT
>-|TRBJ2-2|-|TRBV4-2
CASSQVQGPAELFF
TGTGCCAGCAGCCAAGTCCAGGGGCCCGCGGAGCTGTTTTTT
>TRBD2|TRBJ2-7|-|TRBV7-3
CASSLTSGYEQYF
TGTGCCAGCAGCTTGACTAGCGGGTACGAGCAGTACTTC
>TRBD2|TRBJ2-1|-|TRBV27
CASSTPSGRLSYNEQFF
TGTGCCAGCAGTACCCCTAGCGGGAGATTGTCCTACAATGAGCAGTTCTTC
>TRBD1|TRBJ2-2|-|TRBV5-1
CASSLSKGAAGELFF
TGCGCCAGCAGCTTGTCCAAGGGGGCGGCCGGGGAGCTGTTTTTT
>TRBD2|TRBJ2-7|-|TRBV29-1
CSVEVAGGRYEQYF
TGCAGCGTTGAGGTAGCGGGAGGGAGGTACGAGCAGTACTTC
>-|TRBJ2-3|-|TRBV10-1
CASSEGWDTQYF
TGCGCCAGCAGTGAGGGTTGGGATACGCAGTATTTT
>-|TRBJ1-2|-|TRBV30
CAWRTGGRGYTF
TGTGCCTGGAGAACAGGCGGTCGTGGCTACACCTTC
>TRBD2|TRBJ2-7|-|TRBV28
CASSLIPGLAGGPVHEQYF
TGTGCCAGCAGTTTAATCCCGGGACTAGCGGGAGGGCCTGTCCACGAGCAGTACTTC
>TRBD2|TRBJ2-5|-|TRBV11-2
CASSSKLAGGPSWETQYF
TGTGCCAGCAGCTCGAAACTAGCGGGAGGGCCAAGTTGGGAGACCCAGTACTTC
>-|TRBJ2-7|-|TRBV19
CASSIARGLQNIYEQYF
TGTGCCAGTAGTATAGCCCGCGGACTCCAAAATATCTACGAGCAGTACTTC
>-|TRBJ1-4|-|TRBV3-1/TRBV3-2
CASSQVSETNEKLFF
TGTGCCAGCAGCCAAGTATCAGAAACTAATGAAAAACTGTTTTTT
>-|TRBJ1-6|-|TRBV28
CASSFRFESLIINSPLHF
TGTGCCAGCAGTTTTCGATTCGAAAGTTTGATCATAAATTCACCCCTCCACTTT
>TRBD1|TRBJ2-7|-|TRBV28
CASSFADRVYEQYF
TGTGCCAGCAGTTTCGCGGACAGGGTCTACGAGCAGTACTTC
>TRBD2|TRBJ2-5|-|TRBV5-1
CASSPVPGLAGETQYF
TGCGCCAGCAGCCCGGTCCCGGGACTAGCGGGGGAGACCCAGTACTTC
>-|TRBJ2-5|-|TRBV4-3
CASSQDPGETQYF
TGCGCCAGCAGCCAAGACCCTGGAGAGACCCAGTACTTC
>TRBD1|TRBJ1-4|-|TRBV28
CASSLTGGTATNEKLFF
TGTGCCAGCAGTTTAACAGGGGGTACGGCAACTAATGAAAAACTGTTTTTT
>TRBD1|TRBJ2-1|-|TRBV5-1
CASSLGGTGYNEQFF
TGCGCCAGCAGCTTGGGTGGGACAGGCTACAATGAGCAGTTCTTC
>TRBD2|TRBJ2-7|-|TRBV6-2/TRBV6-3
CASSYGTNSYEQYF
TGTGCCAGCAGTTACGGGACTAATTCCTACGAGCAGTACTTC
>TRBD1|TRBJ2-7|-|TRBV28
CASSPTGDSYEQYF
TGTGCCAGCAGTCCGACAGGGGACTCCTACGAGCAGTACTTC
>-|TRBJ2-1|-|TRBV11-3
CASSSEGLGDEQFF
TGTGCCAGCAGCTCGGAGGGGTTGGGGGATGAGCAGTTCTTC
>-|TRBJ2-7|-|TRBV27
CASKDRNTALGEQYF
TGTGCCAGCAAAGACCGAAACACCGCTTTAGGCGAGCAGTACTTC
>TRBD2|TRBJ2-3|few|TRBV2
CASSGRAGGQYF
TGTGCCAGCAGCGGCCGGGCGGGGGGGCAGTATTTT
>TRBD2|TRBJ2-5|-|TRBV4-1
CASSETSGFVKTQYF
TGCGCCAGCAGTGAGACTAGCGGGTTTGTTAAGACCCAGTACTTC
>TRBD2|TRBJ2-3|-|TRBV5-4
CASSQRTSGSDTQYF
TGTGCCAGCAGCCAGAGGACTAGCGGGAGTGATACGCAGTATTTT
>TRBD2|TRBJ2-1|-|TRBV2
CASSEFGLAGGKLFF
TGTGCCAGCAGTGAATTTGGACTAGCGGGGGGCAAGCTGTTCTTC
>TRBD2|TRBJ2-5|-|TRBV7-2
CASSLARASGRVETQYF
TGTGCCAGCAGCTTAGCGAGGGCTAGCGGGAGGGTGGAGACCCAGTACTTC
>-|TRBJ1-4|-|TRBV6-5
CASSYSGVANEKLFF
TGTGCCAGCAGTTACTCGGGGGTGGCTAATGAAAAACTGTTTTTT
>TRBD1|TRBJ1-2|-|TRBV3-1/TRBV3-2
CASSRGTGANGYTF
TGTGCCAGCAGCCGCGGGACAGGGGCCAATGGCTACACCTTC
>-|TRBJ1-4|-|TRBV11-2
CASSLVGGSNEKLFF
TGTGCCAGCAGCTTAGTCGGGGGTTCCAATGAAAAACTGTTTTTT